Following are 23 T cell receptor beta chains from one sample sequenced in a study of blood T cell repertoires in COVID-19. Sequencing used immunoSEQ multiplex PCR; TCRdb keeps in-frame clones, though not all of them. The sample lists over 150,000 clones, more than 75% occurring once. Specimen: peripheral blood. These TCRs come from a woman in her seventies with COVID-19, enrolled during active disease.

The V and J genes are TRBV29-1 and TRBJ1-2; unclear D gene. Trimming took 4 bases from V and 7 from J, leaving 13 bases between them. There are 12 residues in the CDR3. The germline gives CDR1 SQVTM, CDR2 ANQGSEA. CDR3 DNA: TGCAGCGTTGTTTCCCCCCTGTTTGGCTACACCTTC. Translating it yields CSVVSPLFGYTF. Full variable domain (remainder filled in from reference TRBV29-1 and TRBJ1-2): SAVISQKPSRDICQRGTSLTIQCQVDSQVTMMFWYRQQPGQSLTLIATANQGSEATYESGFVIDKFPISRPNLTFSTLTVSNMSPEDSSIYLCSVVSPLFGYTFGSGTRLTVV.

The chain couples TRBV19 to TRBJ2-1; TRBD1 is a possible D gene (5 bases). This CDR3 comprises 12 residues. V lost 5 bases, J lost 9 bases, and 11 bases lay in between. Germline V gives CDR1 LNHDA, CDR2 SQIVND (reference sequence). The CDR3 DNA reads TGTGCCAGTAGTTTATCAGGGTTTGAGCAGTTCTTC. Protein sequence: CASSLSGFEQFF.

In this sample, this clone turned up once. The chain has TRBV2 and TRBJ2-1, with a tentative D call TRBD2 (6 bases). The germline V gene encodes CDR1 SNHLY and CDR2 FYNNEI. The CDR3 totals 14 residues. V was trimmed by 2 bases and J by 5 bases, leaving 10 bases between them. The CDR3 sequence: CASSESRTNNEQFF. Written as DNA, the CDR3 is TGTGCCAGCAGTGAATCAAGGACTAACAATGAGCAGTTCTTC.

The rearrangement joins TRBV7-6 to TRBJ2-2, with a tentative D call TRBD2 (5 bases). Trimming took 1 base from V and 4 from J, leaving 13 bases between them. In germline, CDR1 is SGHVS, CDR2 FNYEAQ. The CDR3 is 16 amino acids. The CDR3 spells CASSLVRPRVTGELFF. CDR3 nucleotide sequence: TGTGCCAGCAGCTTAGTAAGGCCGAGGGTCACCGGGGAGCTGTTTTTT.

V gene TRBV9 combines with J gene TRBJ2-6; the D gene is possibly TRBD1 (5 bases). Germline V CDR1 and CDR2: SGDLS, YYNGEE. The length of the CDR3 is 15 residues. Deletions cut 2 bases from V and 0 bases from J, with 6 bases between. Here the CDR3 reads CASSVRGSGANVLTF. The DNA for the CDR3 is TGTGCCAGCAGCGTTAGGGGCTCTGGGGCCAACGTCCTGACTTTC.

The chain carries TRBV9 and TRBJ1-6; a weak D match, TRBD1 (5 bases). Per germline, CDR1 SGDLS and CDR2 YYNGEE. The CDR3 sequence is 13 residues long. The germline V and J ends were trimmed by 0 bases and 9 bases, with 7 bases remaining between them. The CDR3 here is CASSVDRTSPLHF. The DNA for the CDR3 is TGTGCCAGCAGCGTAGACAGGACTTCACCCCTCCACTTT.

This clone has only a few counts. Other DNA sequences from this sample encode an identical CDR3 as well. The gene calls are TRBV28 and TRBJ1-2; D possibly corresponds to TRBD1 (6 bases). With 6 bases removed from V and 0 bases from J, the gap between germline ends came to 8 bases. Germline CDR1 is MDHEN and CDR2 is SYDVKM. The CDR3 sequence is 13 residues long. The CDR3 protein is CASRGGANYGYTF. The CDR3 region has the DNA TGTGCCAGCAGAGGGGGAGCTAACTATGGCTACACCTTC.

The J gene is TRBJ2-2, the V gene TRBV4-1; D gene unclear. CDR3 length equals 15 residues. V dropped 0 bases and J dropped 4 bases, with 9 bases sitting between them. Germline loops: CDR1 MGHRA, CDR2 YSYEKL. For the CDR3, the DNA is TGCGCCAGCAGCCAAGATCTCACTTTCACCGGGGAGCTGTTTTTT. It translates to CASSQDLTFTGELFF.

The chain is built from TRBV2 and TRBJ1-5; D is uncertain. Germline values: CDR1 SNHLY, CDR2 FYNNEI. V lost 2 bases, J lost 5 bases, and 22 bases lay in between. The CDR3 loop spans 18 amino acids. The CDR3 coding sequence is TGTGCCAGCAGTGAACGGGCCAGGAGGGCAGATAAAGATCAGCCCCAGCATTTT. It codes for CASSERARRADKDQPQHF.

The J gene is TRBJ1-4, the V gene TRBV5-1, with no clear D. This CDR3 region has 14 residues. The V gene lost 3 bases and the J gene lost 7 bases, with 13 bases spanning the gap. Germline lookup yields CDR1 SGHRS and CDR2 YFSETQ. The CDR3 is CASSSGGRGEKLFF. For the CDR3, the DNA is TGCGCCAGCAGCTCTGGAGGCCGGGGTGAAAAACTGTTTTTT.

This clone has just a few counts. This sequence joins TRBV14 and TRBJ2-3; a weak D match, TRBD2 (5 bases). V shed 3 bases and J shed 0 bases, with 13 bases lying between them. This CDR3 has 16 amino acids. CDR1 is SGHDN and CDR2 is FVKESK in the germline V gene. This chain's CDR3 is CASSHGSRTSTDTQYF. The CDR3 coding sequence is TGTGCCAGCAGCCATGGCAGCCGGACTAGCACAGATACGCAGTATTTT.

The rearrangement uses TRBV18 and TRBJ1-6; D perhaps matches TRBD1 (6 bases). Deletions cut 1 base from V and 0 bases from J, with 13 bases between. Germline CDR1 and CDR2: KGHSH and LQKENI. The CDR3 is 18 residues long. The CDR3 nucleotides are TGTGCCAGCTCACCACTGGTTAGGGGGAGCTCCTATAATTCACCCCTCCACTTT. Protein sequence: CASSPLVRGSSYNSPLHF.

CDR3 region: CASSPETLPNNEQFF. The CDR3 nucleotides read TGTGCCAGCTCACCGGAGACTTTGCCCAACAATGAGCAGTTCTTC. J is TRBJ2-1 and V is TRBV18; no clear D gene. Deletions cut 3 bases from V and 5 bases from J, with 14 bases between. CDR3 length: 15 residues. CDR1 and CDR2 from the germline V gene are KGHSH and LQKENI.

The genes are TRBV9 and TRBJ1-4; D call uncertain. V dropped 0 bases and J dropped 5 bases, with 8 bases sitting between them. In germline, CDR1 is SGDLS, CDR2 YYNGEE. There are 14 residues in the CDR3. CDR3 residues: CASSVAGENEKLFF. For the CDR3, the DNA is TGTGCCAGCAGCGTAGCCGGGGAGAATGAAAAACTGTTTTTT.

The chain combines TRBV6-5 with TRBJ1-1; D is perhaps TRBD1 (6 bases). The V gene lost 6 bases and the J gene lost 11 bases, with 25 bases spanning the gap. CDR1 and CDR2 (germline): MNHEY, SVGAGI. This CDR3 is 15 amino acids long. The CDR3 reads CASRSGQRGFVEAFF. The CDR3 DNA reads as TGTGCCAGCAGGTCCGGACAGCGGGGTTTCGTCGAGGCTTTCTTT.

This sequence joins TRBV6-5 and TRBJ1-2; 7 bases are a match to TRBD1. The germline V gene encodes CDR1 MNHEY and CDR2 SVGAGI. The CDR3 consists of 14 residues. Losses at the gene ends were 10 bases for V and 4 bases for J; bases not matched to a gene: 12. The CDR3, as DNA: TGTGCCACCACCCCCGGACAGGCCCCCTATGGCTACACCTTC. Translating gives CATTPGQAPYGYTF.

The chain joins TRBV7-9 to TRBJ2-3; TRBD2 matches at 9 bases. The CDR3 covers 13 residues. Germline CDR1 SEHNR, CDR2 FQNEAQ (reference sequence). Germline trimming cut 7 bases from V and 3 bases from J; bases unmatched to any gene: 2. CDR3 in DNA: TGTGCCAGCACCCTAGCGGGGACAGATACGCAGTATTTT. Translated: CASTLAGTDTQYF.

This chain links TRBV30 with TRBJ1-5; 7 bases map to TRBD1. There are 14 residues in the CDR3. CDR1 and CDR2 from the germline V gene are GTSNPN and SVGIG (reference sequence). J was trimmed by 4 bases and V by 2 bases; bases with no gene match: 5. CDR3 DNA: TGTGCCTGGAGTTTAGGGGGCTTGAATCAGCCCCAGCATTTT. It is translated as CAWSLGGLNQPQHF.

The chain is built from TRBV7-8 and TRBJ1-1; TRBD1 might be the D (5 bases). Germline V lookup: CDR1 SGHVS, CDR2 FQNEAQ. This CDR3 spans 15 amino acids. V gave up 2 bases and J gave up 1 base, with 11 bases separating them. For the CDR3, the DNA is TGTGCCAGCAGCTTAAGGTGGGGCTCGAACACTGAAGCTTTCTTT. The encoded protein is CASSLRWGSNTEAFF. Using reference TRBV7-8 and TRBJ1-1 for the parts outside the CDR3, the full variable domain is GAGVSQSPRYKVAKRGQDVALRCDPISGHVSLFWYQQALGQGPEFLTYFQNEAQLDKSGLPSDRFFAERPEGSVSTLKIQRTQQEDSAVYLCASSLRWGSNTEAFFGQGTRLTVV.

The J gene is TRBJ2-5, the V gene TRBV5-1; D remains ambiguous. Germline V lookup: CDR1 SGHRS, CDR2 YFSETQ. The CDR3 contains 15 residues. V gave up 4 bases and J gave up 1 base, with 14 bases separating them. Here the CDR3 reads CASSLDGFGQETQYF. CDR3 DNA: TGCGCCAGCAGCCTGGACGGTTTTGGCCAAGAGACCCAGTACTTC. The full variable domain, completed using reference TRBV5-1 and TRBJ2-5, is KAGVTQTPRYLIKTRGQQVTLSCSPISGHRSVSWYQQTPGQGLQFLFEYFSETQRNKGNFPGRFSGRQFSNSRSEMNVSTLELGDSALYLCASSLDGFGQETQYFGPGTRLLVL.

This clone was counted a few times. This sequence joins TRBV2 and TRBJ1-2; TRBD1 aligns across 7 bases. CDR3 size: 14 residues. The V and J ends lost 4 bases and 0 bases, in that order; junction bases with no gene match: 2. Germline V lookup: CDR1 SNHLY, CDR2 FYNNEI. CDR3 sequence reads: CASSAGQPNYGYTF. Written as DNA, the CDR3 is TGTGCCAGCAGTGCGGGACAGCCTAACTATGGCTACACCTTC.

The gene calls are TRBV6-2 or TRBV6-3 and TRBJ2-2, with a weak D call TRBD2 (6 bases). Trimming left V 4 bases short and J 3 bases short, with 9 bases between. Germline CDR1 reads MNHEY; CDR2 reads SVGEGT. This CDR3 has 14 residues. The CDR3 DNA sequence: TGTGCCAGCAGTTGGTGGGGGGACACCGGGGAGCTGTTTTTT. The encoded protein is CASSWWGDTGELFF.

V usage is TRBV18 and J usage is TRBJ1-6; 9 bases agree with TRBD1. Germline V gene sequence: CDR1 KGHSH, CDR2 LQKENI. The CDR3 is 19 residues long. The V and J ends lost 3 bases and 10 bases, in that order; junction bases with no gene match: 19. CDR3 in DNA: TGTGCCAGCTCACCCGCCTCCGGGGCACCGGGACAGGGATACTCACCCCTCCACTTT. Translation gives CASSPASGAPGQGYSPLHF.